The source of this T cell receptor beta chain is a study of T cells in localized non-small cell lung cancer. This clone showed up just a few times. This CDR3 contains 15 residues. Germline values: CDR1 SGDLS, CDR2 YYNGEE. The V segment lost 4 bases and the J segment 2 bases; nucleotides outside the gene matches: 8. This table comes from immunoSEQ multiplex PCR, and its TCRdb copy is limited to in-frame clones, with some not included. The profile shows 6,400 or so clones, more than 35% of them singletons. Sequences were derived from lung tumor tissue, sampled before any cancer treatment. The V gene is TRBV9, the J gene TRBJ1-1; 7 bases agree with TRBD1. This sequence originates from a man aged 40-75 years with stage III lung adenocarcinoma. In DNA, the CDR3 is TGTGCCAGCAGCCCTCGGACAGGAACCAACACTGAAGCTTTCTTT. This codes for CASSPRTGTNTEAFF.